The TCR beta chain described here comes from a study of identical twins. Whole-study findings and limits: Among beta out-of-frame sequences, excess sharing between twins appeared weaker. The authors drew conclusions from cross-sectional statistical analysis rather than following the same donors.

In germline, CDR1 is MGHRA, CDR2 YSYEKL. The CDR3 loop spans 16 amino acids. A note on this clonotype: The antigen is not known. An end of the junction differs from the germline gene, which may be a read error.

Each cDNA held unique molecular identifiers, and template switching gave it a universal primer site. TCRdb re-called the 5' RACE reads with MiXCR, one entry per CDR3 protein. The profile covers 1.5 million to 2 million distinct CDR3 sequences, with under 35% appearing a single time and about 0.27% taken by the ten largest. Healthy Caucasian individuals made up all the donors. The TCR originated in a newborn girl in good health. The rearrangement joins TRBV4-1 to TRBJ1-2; TRBD1 matches 9 bases. Sequencing used cord blood. CDR3 bases: TGCGCCAGCAGCCCGACAGGGGGTAAAATCGGAAATGGCCACACCTTC. This gives the protein CASSPTGGKIGNGHTF.